These T cell receptor beta chains were read from a single sample in a study of blood T cell repertoires in COVID-19. Using immunoSEQ multiplex PCR, the repertoire was profiled, and TCRdb retains in-frame clones only, with some absent. The sample has some 220,000 clones, about 86% seen once; the top ten hold approximately 1.3%. Sample: PBMCs or T cells enriched from blood (not recorded which). All receptors come from a middle-aged woman with acute COVID-19. The CDR3 runs from the conserved cysteine through the conserved F or W. A D gene is named only where the DNA matches it firmly. For some rows the clone size is stated as once, few or many, or as a class when expanded; others skip it.

V gene	J gene	D gene	clone size	CDR3 DNA	CDR3 protein
TRBV4-2	TRBJ1-2	.	.	TGTGCCAGCAGCCAAGGACAGCCTAATGGCTACACCTTC	CASSQGQPNGYTF
TRBV28	TRBJ1-5	TRBD1	once	TGTGCCAGCAGCCTCGGACAGGGGGCCGATCAGCCCCAGCATTTT	CASSLGQGADQPQHF
TRBV10-2	TRBJ1-1	.	.	TGCGCCACGGGGGAGAACACTGAAGCTTTCTTT	CATGENTEAFF
TRBV28	TRBJ1-1	.	.	TGTGCCAGCAGTTCTCGTAGCAGGGGGAACACTGAAGCTTTCTTT	CASSSRSRGNTEAFF
TRBV10-1	TRBJ2-2	.	.	TGCGCCAGCAGTGAGTCTGGTGCGACCGGGGAGCTGTTTTTT	CASSESGATGELFF
TRBV18	TRBJ2-7	.	.	TGTGCCAGCTCACCTCCCAGCGTCTACGAGCAGTACTTC	CASSPPSVYEQYF
TRBV10-1	TRBJ2-1	TRBD2	.	TGCGCCAGCAGTGAGAGTGGTTTAGCGGGAGGGCTTAATGAGCAGTTCTTC	CASSESGLAGGLNEQFF
TRBV30	TRBJ2-7	TRBD2	once	TGTGCCTGGAGCGGGTCACGGGGGGGGATCTACGAGCAGTACTTC	CAWSGSRGGIYEQYF
TRBV11-2	TRBJ1-1	TRBD1	.	TGTGCCAGCAGCCCGAGGACAGGGATGAACACTGAAGCTTTCTTT	CASSPRTGMNTEAFF
TRBV30	TRBJ2-7	.	once	TGTGCCTGGAGTGACAGCTCCTACGAGCAGTACTTC	CAWSDSSYEQYF
TRBV28	TRBJ1-3	TRBD1	.	TGTGCCAGCAGTCCGGGACAGGCAACTGGAAACACCATATATTTT	CASSPGQATGNTIYF
TRBV4-3	TRBJ2-2	.	.	TGCGCCAGCAGCCAAGAACCACAGGTTAACACCGGGGAGCTGTTTTTT	CASSQEPQVNTGELFF
TRBV30	TRBJ2-3	TRBD1	.	TGTGCCTGGAGTTACGGGACAGGGGGCACAGATACGCAGTATTTT	CAWSYGTGGTDTQYF
TRBV28	TRBJ2-7	TRBD2	.	TGTGCCAGCACCAATAGCGGGACCTACGAGCAGTACTTC	CASTNSGTYEQYF
TRBV27	TRBJ2-7	.	.	TGTGCCAGCAGTCGTACAAGCTCCTACGAGCAGTACTTC	CASSRTSSYEQYF
TRBV19	TRBJ1-2	TRBD1	.	TGTGCCAGTAGGAAAGGACAGGCGAGGGGCTACACCTTC	CASRKGQARGYTF
TRBV6-1	TRBJ2-3	.	.	TGTGCCAGCAGTGAGACAGGTTCCCCGGCGGGAGATACGCAGTATTTT	CASSETGSPAGDTQYF
TRBV11-2	TRBJ1-5	.	once	TGTGCCAGCAGCCGGACAGATAATCAGCCCCAGCATTTT	CASSRTDNQPQHF
TRBV29-1	TRBJ2-1	.	.	TGCAGCTCCGGATCCAGGGATGCCTACAATGAGCAGTTCTTC	CSSGSRDAYNEQFF
TRBV19	TRBJ2-1	.	.	TGTGCCAGTAGTATTGCATCTGGGGCTTACAATGAGCAGTTCTTC	CASSIASGAYNEQFF
TRBV7-9	TRBJ2-7	.	.	TGTGCCAGCAGCTACGAGGTCTACGAGCAGTACTTC	CASSYEVYEQYF
TRBV28	TRBJ1-2	.	.	TGTGCCAGCAGTTTATCATCGAGAGGCCTGAGCACCTTC	CASSLSSRGLSTF
TRBV5-5	TRBJ2-7	.	.	TGTGCCAGCAGCTGGCGTGCGGGACAGCAACTTTCCTACGAGCAGTACTTC	CASSWRAGQQLSYEQYF
TRBV7-8	TRBJ1-2	.	once	TGTGCCAGCAGCTTAAGAGCTAACTATGGCTACACCTTC	CASSLRANYGYTF
TRBV7-2	TRBJ1-6	.	.	TGTGCCAGCAGCCAAACGGGGGGCAGAAATAATTCACCCCTCCACTTT	CASSQTGGRNNSPLHF
TRBV30	TRBJ2-7	.	once	TGTGCCTGGAGCCAGGGCTACGAGCAGTACTTC	CAWSQGYEQYF
TRBV6-5	TRBJ2-2	TRBD2	.	TGTGCCAGCAGTTCCGCGGGACTAGCGGGATGGGGGGAGCTGTTTTTT	CASSSAGLAGWGELFF
TRBV19	TRBJ2-6	.	.	TGTGCCAGTACCACAGGGACGGAATCTGGGGCCAACGTCCTGACTTTC	CASTTGTESGANVLTF
TRBV21-1	TRBJ2-5	.	.	TGTGCCAGCAGCAAATGCGCCTTCCAAGAGACCCAGTACTTC	CASSKCAFQETQYF
TRBV27	TRBJ2-1	TRBD2	.	TGTGCCAGCAGTCCGGGCGGACTAGCGGGAGGCAGAGGAGACGAGCAGTTCTTC	CASSPGGLAGGRGDEQFF
TRBV30	TRBJ1-2	TRBD1	.	TGTGCCTGGAGTGCTCTCGGGACAGCTTCTATAACCTTC	CAWSALGTASITF
TRBV10-2	TRBJ1-6	.	.	TGCGCCAGCAGTGGTTCTGGGAGAACCAATTCACCCCTCCACTTT	CASSGSGRTNSPLHF
TRBV4-2	TRBJ1-1	.	.	TGTGCCAGCAGCCAAGATGAGGGTTGGAGGACTGAAGCTTTCTTT	CASSQDEGWRTEAFF
TRBV6-5	TRBJ2-2	.	few	TGTGCCAGCGTCATTAGGGGGACCGGGGAGCTGTTTTTT	CASVIRGTGELFF